This T cell receptor (beta chain) was sequenced during a study of T cells in Graves' hyperthyroidism and ophthalmopathy. Turning to the study itself: Peripheral blood was secured at the point of initial diagnosis, before any treatment.

Findings of the study overall: Peripheral blood also featured most of the thyroid clonotypes expanded above 0.001.

This clonotype has a count of ten or more. Its antigen is unknown. RNA transcripts provided the source from which TCR beta CDR3 regions were amplified. Initially, a first-round RT-PCR of the TCR CDR3 employed the HTBI primer set. Using its own MiXCR run on the multiplex PCR reads, TCRdb lists one record per CDR3 protein. The profile shows hundreds of thousands of distinct CDR3 sequences, roughly 14% of them singletons. This TCR was sampled from a woman aged 40 to 50 with Graves' ophthalmopathy. Sequencing input: blood.

Here the CDR3 DNA reads TGTGCCAGCAGTTTATACGGCCAGGGGGACCTAAATCAGCCCCAGCATTTT. It encodes CASSLYGQGDLNQPQHF. V and J are TRBV28 and TRBJ1-5; 7 bases line up with TRBD1. CDR1 and CDR2 from the germline V gene are MDHEN and SYDVKM. Trimming at V came to 1 base and at J to 4 bases, leaving 10 bases not matched to a gene. The CDR3 covers 17 residues.